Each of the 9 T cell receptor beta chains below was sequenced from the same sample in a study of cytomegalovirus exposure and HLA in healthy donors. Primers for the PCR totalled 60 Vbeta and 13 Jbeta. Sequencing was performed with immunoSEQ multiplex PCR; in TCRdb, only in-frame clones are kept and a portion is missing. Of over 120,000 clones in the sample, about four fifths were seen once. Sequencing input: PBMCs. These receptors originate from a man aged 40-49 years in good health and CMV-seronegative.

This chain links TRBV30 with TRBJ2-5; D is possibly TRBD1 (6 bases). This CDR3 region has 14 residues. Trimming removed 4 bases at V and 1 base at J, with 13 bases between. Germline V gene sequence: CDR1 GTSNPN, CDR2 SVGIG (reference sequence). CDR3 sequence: CAWTGVGFQETQYF. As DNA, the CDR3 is TGTGCCTGGACAGGGGTGGGATTCCAAGAGACCCAGTACTTC.

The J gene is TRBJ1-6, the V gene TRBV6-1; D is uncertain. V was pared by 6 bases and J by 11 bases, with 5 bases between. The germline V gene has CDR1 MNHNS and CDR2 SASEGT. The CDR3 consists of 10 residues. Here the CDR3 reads CASRYAPLHF. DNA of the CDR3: TGTGCCAGCAGATATGCACCCCTCCACTTT.

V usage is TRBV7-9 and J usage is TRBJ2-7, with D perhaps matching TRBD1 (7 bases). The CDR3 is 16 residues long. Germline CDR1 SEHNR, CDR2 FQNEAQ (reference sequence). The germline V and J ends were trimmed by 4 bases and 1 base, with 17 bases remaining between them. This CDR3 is CASSSSPRDSSYEQYF. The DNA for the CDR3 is TGTGCCAGCAGCTCATCCCCGCGGGACAGTTCCTACGAGCAGTACTTC.

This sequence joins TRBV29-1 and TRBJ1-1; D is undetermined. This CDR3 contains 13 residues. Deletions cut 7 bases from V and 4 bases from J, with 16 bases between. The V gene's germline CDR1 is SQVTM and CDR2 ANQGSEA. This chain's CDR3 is CSGHRGRGTEAFF. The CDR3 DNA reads TGCAGCGGGCATCGGGGTCGGGGCACTGAAGCTTTCTTT.

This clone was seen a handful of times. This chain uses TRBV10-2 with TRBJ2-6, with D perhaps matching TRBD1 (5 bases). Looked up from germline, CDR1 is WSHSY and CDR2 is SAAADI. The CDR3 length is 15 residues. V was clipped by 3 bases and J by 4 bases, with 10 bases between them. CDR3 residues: CASSELGPGANVLTF. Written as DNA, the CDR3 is TGCGCCAGCAGTGAATTGGGGCCCGGGGCCAACGTCCTGACTTTC.

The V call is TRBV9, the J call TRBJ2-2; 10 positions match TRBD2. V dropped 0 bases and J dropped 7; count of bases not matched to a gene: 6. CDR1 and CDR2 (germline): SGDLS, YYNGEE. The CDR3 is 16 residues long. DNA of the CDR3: TGTGCCAGCAGCGTAGCGATAGCGGGGGGTTTCGGGGAGCTGTTTTTT. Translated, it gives CASSVAIAGGFGELFF.

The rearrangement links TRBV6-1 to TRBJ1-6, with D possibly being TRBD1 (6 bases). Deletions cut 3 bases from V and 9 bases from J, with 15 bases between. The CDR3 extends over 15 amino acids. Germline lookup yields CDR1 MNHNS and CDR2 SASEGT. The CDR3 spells CASSDRGKTISPLHF. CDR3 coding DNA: TGTGCCAGCAGTGACAGGGGAAAGACAATTTCACCCCTCCACTTT.

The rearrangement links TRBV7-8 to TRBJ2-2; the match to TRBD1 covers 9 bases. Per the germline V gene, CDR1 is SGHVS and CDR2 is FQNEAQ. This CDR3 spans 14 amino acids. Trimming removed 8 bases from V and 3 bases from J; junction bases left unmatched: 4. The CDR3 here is CASGGQGYTGELFF. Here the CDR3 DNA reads TGTGCCAGCGGCGGACAGGGGTACACCGGGGAGCTGTTTTTT.

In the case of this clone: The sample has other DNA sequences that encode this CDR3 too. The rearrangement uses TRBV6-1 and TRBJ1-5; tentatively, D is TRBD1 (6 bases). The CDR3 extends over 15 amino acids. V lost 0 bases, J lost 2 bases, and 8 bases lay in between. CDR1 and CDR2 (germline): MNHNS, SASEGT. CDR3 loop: CASSEAAGGNQPQHF. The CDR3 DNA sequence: TGTGCCAGCAGTGAAGCCGCAGGGGGCAATCAGCCCCAGCATTTT.